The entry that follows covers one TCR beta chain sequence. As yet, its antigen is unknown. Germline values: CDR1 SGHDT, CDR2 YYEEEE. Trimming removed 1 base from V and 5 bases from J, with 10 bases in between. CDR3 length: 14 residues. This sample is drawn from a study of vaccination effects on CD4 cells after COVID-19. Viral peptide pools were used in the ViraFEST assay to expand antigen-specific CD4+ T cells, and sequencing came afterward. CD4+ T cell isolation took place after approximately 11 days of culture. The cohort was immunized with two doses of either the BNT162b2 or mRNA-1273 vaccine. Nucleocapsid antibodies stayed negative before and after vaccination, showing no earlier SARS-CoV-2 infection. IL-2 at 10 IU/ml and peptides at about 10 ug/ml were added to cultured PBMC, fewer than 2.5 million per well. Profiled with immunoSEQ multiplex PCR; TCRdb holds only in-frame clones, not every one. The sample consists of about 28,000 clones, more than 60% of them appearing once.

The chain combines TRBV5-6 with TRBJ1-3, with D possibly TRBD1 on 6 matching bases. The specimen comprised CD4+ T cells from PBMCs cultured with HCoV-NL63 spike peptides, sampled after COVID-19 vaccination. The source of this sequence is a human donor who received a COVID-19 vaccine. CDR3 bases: TGTGCCAGCAGCTTGCGCAGGGGACGAAACACCATATATTTT. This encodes CASSLRRGRNTIYF.